The 18 T cell receptor beta chains in this list originate from one sample, sequenced in a study of blood T cell repertoires in COVID-19. Libraries were prepared by immunoSEQ multiplex PCR; TCRdb keeps only in-frame clonotypes and omits some of them. This table has around 300,000 clones, almost 90% appearing once. What was sequenced was peripheral blood. These TCRs come from a woman aged 25 to 39 with COVID-19, enrolled during active disease.

CDR3 in amino acids: CATSDSIGGELFF. CDR3 sequence (DNA): TGTGCCACCAGTGATTCCATCGGGGGAGAGCTGTTTTTT. J is TRBJ2-2 and V is TRBV24-1, with D possibly matching TRBD2 (6 bases). V was shortened by 2 bases and J by 11 bases, with 11 bases between the two germline ends. This CDR3 region has 13 residues. Germline lookup yields CDR1 KGHDR and CDR2 SFDVKD.

The chain links TRBV5-8 to TRBJ2-4; D gene uncertain. CDR3 length: 17 residues. Germline CDR1 is SGHTS and CDR2 is YDEGEE. The V end lost 4 bases, the J end lost 0 bases, and 17 bases lay between the germline ends. The CDR3 DNA sequence: TGTGCCAGCAGCCCCCCTGGCAGCGCACAAGCCAAAAACATTCAGTACTTC. Protein product: CASSPPGSAQAKNIQYF.

The CDR3 spells CASSITGRGRAFF. CDR3 nucleotide sequence: TGCGCCAGCAGCATAACCGGCCGGGGGAGAGCTTTCTTT. This rearrangement joins TRBV5-1 to TRBJ1-1; D is perhaps TRBD1 (5 bases). Between the trimmed V and J ends, which lost 4 bases and 10 bases, there was a span of 17 bases. The germline gives CDR1 SGHRS, CDR2 YFSETQ. CDR3 length: 13 residues.

The chain joins TRBV7-6 to TRBJ2-5, with D tentatively TRBD2 (6 bases). This CDR3 is built from 15 residues. Germline values: CDR1 SGHVS, CDR2 FNYEAQ. The V and J ends lost 8 bases and 1 base respectively, with 17 bases between them. The CDR3 sequence is CASAVPQGLQETQYF. The CDR3 DNA reads TGTGCCAGCGCCGTCCCCCAGGGACTCCAAGAGACCCAGTACTTC. Variable domain in full (rest from reference TRBV7-6 and TRBJ2-5): GAGVSQSPRYKVTKRGQDVALRCDPISGHVSLYWYRQALGQGPEFLTYFNYEAQQDKSGLPNDRFSAERPEGSISTLTIQRTEQRDSAMYRCASAVPQGLQETQYFGPGTRLLVL.

The chain couples TRBV3-1 (or the pseudogene TRBV3-2) to TRBJ2-1, with TRBD2 matching 7 bases. Germline CDR1 and CDR2: LGHDT and YNNKEL (reference sequence). This CDR3 spans 13 amino acids. V gave up 2 bases and J gave up 9 bases; unmatched junction bases: 4. For the CDR3, the DNA is TGTGCCAGCAGCCAACGACTAGCTGGTGAGCAGTTCTTC. This codes for CASSQRLAGEQFF.

The rearrangement joins TRBV11-2 to TRBJ2-2; TRBD1 might be the D (6 bases). Germline V gene data show CDR1 as SGHAT and CDR2 as FQNNGV. The CDR3 spans 14 residues. Trimming shortened V by 1 base and J by 7 bases, and 10 bases separated the two germline ends. The CDR3 protein is CASSLGAGDGELFF. DNA for the CDR3: TGTGCCAGCAGCTTAGGGGCAGGGGACGGGGAGCTGTTTTTT.

This clone appeared a single time. The chain is built from TRBV29-1 and TRBJ2-2; tentatively, D is TRBD1 (5 bases). Germline V lookup: CDR1 SQVTM, CDR2 ANQGSEA. The CDR3 is 14 residues long. Trimming removed 5 bases from V and 4 bases from J, with 14 bases in between. The CDR3 coding sequence is TGCAGCGTTCAAGCAGGGTTGGGCACCGGGGAGCTGTTTTTT. Encoded protein: CSVQAGLGTGELFF.

J is TRBJ1-5 and V is TRBV19; weak D call: TRBD1 (5 bases). In germline, CDR1 is LNHDA, CDR2 SQIVND (reference sequence). The CDR3 contains 16 residues. Trimming removed 9 bases at V and 2 bases at J, with 20 bases between. CDR3 protein: CASNQRGALGNQPQHF. The CDR3 DNA reads as TGTGCCAGCAACCAGCGTGGGGCACTCGGCAATCAGCCCCAGCATTTT.

A note on this clone: Different DNA sequences within this sample yield the same CDR3. The chain is built from TRBV24-1 and TRBJ2-1; D not certain. The CDR3 runs to 12 residues. With 2 bases removed from V and 4 bases from J, the gap between germline ends came to 2 bases. Germline V gene data show CDR1 as KGHDR and CDR2 as SFDVKD. CDR3 loop: CATSDSYNEQFF. The CDR3 DNA is TGTGCCACCAGTGATTCTTACAATGAGCAGTTCTTC.

The gene calls are TRBV28 and TRBJ2-7; 12 nucleotides align to TRBD2. The J segment lost 2 bases and the V segment lost 3 bases, leaving 5 bases of the junction unmatched. In germline, CDR1 is MDHEN, CDR2 SYDVKM. This CDR3 has 16 amino acids. The CDR3: CASSFLAGGITYEQYF. CDR3 coding DNA: TGTGCCAGCAGTTTTCTAGCGGGAGGGATTACCTACGAGCAGTACTTC.

A few counts support this clone. The chain employs TRBV5-1 and TRBJ2-3; TRBD2 is a possible D gene (5 bases). Germline loops: CDR1 SGHRS, CDR2 YFSETQ. The CDR3 runs 14 residues. V was pared by 7 bases and J by 2 bases, with 14 bases between. CDR3 nucleotide sequence: TGCGCCAGCCACGATACGGGGAACACAGATACGCAGTATTTT. It specifies CASHDTGNTDTQYF.

The chain uses TRBV6-6 and TRBJ2-7; 11 bases are shared with TRBD2. The CDR3 contains 16 residues. Germline V gene lookup returns CDR1 MNHNY and CDR2 SVGAGI (reference sequence). Trimming took 4 bases from V and 5 from J; bases not matched to a gene: 10. The CDR3 spells CASSWGLAEPPNEQYF. DNA of the CDR3: TGTGCCAGCAGTTGGGGACTAGCGGAACCGCCCAACGAGCAGTACTTC.

The chain links TRBV6-4 to TRBJ2-1, with 7 nucleotides matching TRBD1. V shed 6 bases and J 7 bases; nucleotides not matched to a gene: 9. Germline CDR1 is MRHNA and CDR2 is SNTAGT. This CDR3 contains 14 residues. Here the CDR3 DNA reads TGTGCCAGCAGAGCGGCAGGGGGTTCGAATGAGCAGTTCTTC. It specifies CASRAAGGSNEQFF.

The chain recombines TRBV4-2 with TRBJ2-2; D perhaps matches TRBD2 (6 bases). This CDR3 contains 16 residues. The ends were cut back, 1 base at V and 1 base at J, with 10 bases in the middle. Germline CDR1 reads LGHNA; CDR2 reads YNFKEQ. This chain's CDR3 is CASSQGSGENTGELFF. The DNA of the CDR3 is TGTGCCAGCAGCCAAGGTTCGGGGGAGAACACCGGGGAGCTGTTTTTT.

The chain joins TRBV28 to TRBJ2-5, with a weak D call TRBD1 (6 bases). Germline CDR1 reads MDHEN; CDR2 reads SYDVKM. The CDR3 has 16 amino acids. V gave up 4 bases and J gave up 2 bases, with 17 bases separating them. The CDR3 bases are TGTGCCAGCAGTTCCCCCCCACAGGGCCCACAAGAGACCCAGTACTTC. Translated, it gives CASSSPPQGPQETQYF.

This chain links TRBV5-1 with TRBJ2-3, with 10 bases aligning to TRBD2. The germline gives CDR1 SGHRS, CDR2 YFSETQ. J was trimmed by 2 bases and V by 0 bases; bases with no gene match: 6. The CDR3 spans 17 residues. This CDR3 is CASSLEVSGRPTDTQYF. As DNA, the CDR3 is TGCGCCAGCAGCTTGGAAGTTAGCGGGAGGCCCACAGATACGCAGTATTTT.

The rearrangement links TRBV12-1 to TRBJ2-2; TRBD2 is taken as the D call from the table, unchecked against the DNA. TRBV12-1 counts as a pseudogene. The CDR3 spans 18 residues. CDR3 coding DNA: TGTGCCAGCAGCCGTATACCTAGCGGGAGTCGGGACACCGGGGAGCTGTTTTTT. Amino acid sequence: CASSRIPSGSRDTGELFF.

The chain has TRBV6-2 or TRBV6-3 and TRBJ2-7; the D is unclear. The V gene lost 0 bases and the J gene lost 2 bases, with 11 bases spanning the gap. CDR1 is MNHEY and CDR2 is SVGEGT in the germline V gene. There are 15 residues in the CDR3. The chain's CDR3 is CASSYSQQSTYEQYF. The DNA for the CDR3 is TGTGCCAGCAGTTACTCCCAACAGAGTACCTACGAGCAGTACTTC.